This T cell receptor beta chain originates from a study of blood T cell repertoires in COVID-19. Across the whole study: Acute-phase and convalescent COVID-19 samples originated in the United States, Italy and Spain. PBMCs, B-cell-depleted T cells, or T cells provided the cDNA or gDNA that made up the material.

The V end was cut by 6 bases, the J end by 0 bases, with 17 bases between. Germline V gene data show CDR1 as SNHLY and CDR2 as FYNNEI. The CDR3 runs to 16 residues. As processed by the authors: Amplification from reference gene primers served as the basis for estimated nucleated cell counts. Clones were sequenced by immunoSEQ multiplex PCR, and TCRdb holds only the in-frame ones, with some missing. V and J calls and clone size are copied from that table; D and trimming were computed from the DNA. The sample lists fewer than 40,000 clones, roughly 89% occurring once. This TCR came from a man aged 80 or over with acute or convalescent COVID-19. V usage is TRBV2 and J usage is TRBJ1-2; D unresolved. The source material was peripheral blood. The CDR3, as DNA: TGTGCCAGCAGCGCCGACCGTACAGTCCCTAACTATGGCTACACCTTC. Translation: CASSADRTVPNYGYTF.